The clone carrying this T cell receptor beta chain was recorded a few times. What it binds is unknown. This sample was included in a study of T cells in Graves' hyperthyroidism and ophthalmopathy. About the study: Peripheral blood was acquired at first diagnosis, ahead of any therapy whatsoever. Study outcomes and limitations: Through a model of 13 V-J features, ophthalmopathy was separated from stable hyperthyroidism. Most clonotypes expanded in the thyroid (above 0.001) were also present in blood.

Diagnosis relied on clinical symptoms, serum thyroxine and TRAb, thyroid ultrasound and orbital computed tomography. Template material for amplifying TCR beta CDR3 regions consisted of RNA transcripts. TCR CDR3 regions were first amplified by RT-PCR with HTBI primers. Using its own MiXCR run on the multiplex PCR reads, TCRdb lists one record per CDR3 protein. This table holds 750,000 to 900,000 distinct CDR3 sequences, 35% to 45% found once. The V end lost 2 bases, the J end lost 3 bases, and 14 bases lay between the germline ends. From germline, CDR1 is SNHLY and CDR2 FYNNEI. CDR3 length: 17 amino acids.

The rearrangement uses TRBV2 and TRBJ2-6; possible D gene TRBD2, 5 bases. The origin of this receptor is a man between 18 and 35 years old with Graves' hyperthyroidism. Sample: blood. Here the CDR3 reads CASSEMEDLFGANVLTF. Written as DNA, the CDR3 is TGTGCCAGCAGTGAAATGGAGGATCTGTTTGGGGCCAACGTCCTGACTTTC. Full variable domain (missing parts from reference TRBV2 and TRBJ2-6): EPEVTQTPSHQVTQMGQEVILRCVPISNHLYFYWYRQILGQKVEFLVSFYNNEISEKSEIFDDQFSVERPDGSNFTLKIRSTKLEDSAMYFCASSEMEDLFGANVLTFGAGSRLTVL.